This TCR beta chain was identified during a study of ipilimumab plus nivolumab after autologous stem cell transplantation (dated by TCRdb to the early 2020s). With respect to the entire study: A median of roughly 5 ipilimumab doses and under 10 nivolumab doses was received by trial patients. Both primary refractory and relapsed disease were represented in the DLBCL cohort, where 18-month progression-free survival was approximately 87% and 28%, respectively. The intent-to-treat population of the trial consisted of about 34 patients. Patients undergoing autologous transplant for high-risk diffuse large B cell lymphoma, mature T cell lymphoma, or multiple myeloma were enrolled in the trial.

The library relied on the immunoSEQ multiplex PCR assay. Not all clones reach the TCRdb copy of this immuneACCESS table, which keeps in-frame sequences only. Checked studies attribute under half of the gap to unresolved V genes and leave the rest unexplained. The sample includes 15,000 to 20,000 clones, with about 80% observed a single time. The top ten constitute 23% of the sample. Checkpoint therapy was initiated 14 to 28 days after autologous transplant, and ipilimumab was administered at 1 mg/kg intravenously on day 1 of selected weeks. Nivolumab was given at 3 mg/kg intravenously on day 1 of weeks 1, 4, 7, 10, and every two weeks through week 26. This Phase Ib clinical trial tested ipilimumab plus nivolumab, a combined checkpoint inhibition, as consolidation after autologous stem cell transplantation. Based on the germline V gene, the CDR1 and CDR2 sequences are MNHNS and SASEGT. The CDR3 contains 14 residues, cysteine and phenylalanine counted. Here the CDR3 DNA is all that survives: 42 bases in frame from base 1. V was cut back by 7 bases and J by 4 bases, leaving a gap of 14 bases between them.

A note on this clone: What antigen it recognizes has not been identified. Base qualities are not provided; no much larger clone lies one nucleotide away.

Study-wide findings and limitations: The authors stated that profiles of the T cell receptor repertoire, regulatory T cell phenotype and gut microbiota provided a biologic rationale for studying this approach further. Combined checkpoint inhibition as post-transplant consolidation was concluded by the authors to appear tolerable.

Recombination joined TRBV6-1 with TRBJ2-1, with TRBD2 as a weak D call on 6 bases. The starting material was PBMCs, obtained in a trial of ipilimumab plus nivolumab as post-transplant consolidation. The sequence came from a male donor with diffuse large B-cell lymphoma. CDR3 loop: CASNHPGLYNEQFF. The DNA sequence is TGTGCCAGCAATCACCCGGGACTTTACAATGAGCAGTTCTTC.